Listed below are T cell receptor beta chains from one sample, sequenced in a study of OX40 agonist ivuxolimab in advanced cancers. Measured with immunoSEQ multiplex PCR; TCRdb has only the in-frame clones, and not every one. The sample lists 55,000 to 60,000 clones, around nine tenths occurring once. The sample here was CD4+ or CD8+ T cells sorted from blood, taken in a trial of the OX40 agonist ivuxolimab. These TCRs come from an adult with an advanced solid tumor such as melanoma, head and neck, liver or kidney cancer. Each CDR3 is given with its conserved first and last residue. The order of the fields is V gene, D gene, clone size, J gene, CDR3 protein, CDR3 DNA. D genes are given only for firm matches. Not every row has a clone size; where given, it reads once, few, many or a size class.

TRBV19	NA	NA	TRBJ2-3	CASSSQRRTDTQYF	TGTGCCAGTAGTAGCCAGCGGCGAACAGATACGCAGTATTTT
TRBV11-2	NA	NA	TRBJ1-5	CASSLAGGQPQHF	TGTGCCAGCAGCTTGGCAGGAGGGCAGCCCCAGCATTTT
TRBV27	TRBD1	NA	TRBJ1-2	CASSPLRDRGPRAYGYTF	TGTGCCAGCAGTCCCTTACGGGACAGGGGGCCAAGGGCCTATGGCTACACCTTC
TRBV19	NA	NA	TRBJ2-2	CASSMTGLTGELFF	TGTGCCAGTAGTATGACAGGACTCACCGGGGAGCTGTTTTTT
TRBV18	TRBD1	NA	TRBJ2-1	CAAGTGGGDEQFF	TGTGCCGCTGGGACAGGGGGTGGAGATGAGCAGTTCTTC
TRBV11-2	NA	NA	TRBJ2-5	CASSLDWRGETQYF	TGTGCCAGCAGCTTAGACTGGAGAGGGGAGACCCAGTACTTC
TRBV5-1	TRBD2	NA	TRBJ2-3	CASSSSGRWDTQYF	TGCGCCAGCAGCTCCAGCGGGAGATGGGATACGCAGTATTTT
TRBV7-9	TRBD2	once	TRBJ2-5	CAGLAAGQETQYF	TGTGCTGGTCTAGCGGCTGGCCAAGAGACCCAGTACTTC
TRBV30	NA	NA	TRBJ2-3	CAWILDGSTDTQYF	TGTGCCTGGATTTTGGACGGAAGCACAGATACGCAGTATTTT
TRBV28	NA	NA	TRBJ2-1	CASRSLDAGGWFF	TGTGCCAGCAGATCCCTGGACGCAGGGGGGTGGTTCTTC
TRBV10-2	TRBD1	NA	TRBJ1-3	CASSDPGQGAGDTIYF	TGCGCCAGCAGTGATCCGGGACAGGGGGCCGGAGACACCATATATTTT
TRBV5-3	NA	once	TRBJ1-5	CAPPGKEEQPQHF	TGTGCCCCCCCAGGGAAGGAAGAGCAGCCCCAGCATTTT
TRBV10-3	NA	NA	TRBJ1-2	CATQEYTGSLGYTF	TGTGCCACCCAAGAATATACAGGTTCCCTGGGCTACACCTTC
TRBV5-4	NA	NA	TRBJ2-5	CASSLIGGETQYF	TGTGCCAGCAGCTTAATAGGAGGGGAGACCCAGTACTTC
TRBV11-2	NA	NA	TRBJ2-1	CASSLDIGFSNEQFF	TGTGCCAGCAGCTTAGACATCGGCTTTAGCAATGAGCAGTTCTTC
TRBV5-4	NA	NA	TRBJ1-3	CASSFGGGPSGNTIYF	TGTGCCAGCAGCTTCGGTGGGGGCCCCTCTGGAAACACCATATATTTT
TRBV11-2	NA	NA	TRBJ2-3	CASSSLPDTQYF	TGTGCCAGCAGCTCGCTCCCAGATACGCAGTATTTT
TRBV28	NA	once	TRBJ1-2	CASSQDGTSGGYTF	TGTGCCAGCAGTCAGGACGGCACGAGCGGTGGCTACACCTTC
TRBV19	TRBD2	NA	TRBJ2-7	CASSAKAQRTSWEQYF	TGTGCCAGTAGTGCGAAAGCCCAAAGGACTAGCTGGGAGCAGTACTTC
TRBV15	NA	medium-sized	TRBJ1-2	CATSRDLGGDGYTF	TGTGCCACCAGCAGAGATTTAGGTGGGGACGGCTACACCTTC
TRBV20-1	NA	NA	TRBJ1-4	CSINTNEKLFF	TGCAGTATAAACACTAATGAAAAACTGTTTTTT
TRBV30	NA	NA	TRBJ2-1	CAWSPRGSSARHEQFF	TGTGCCTGGAGTCCCCGGGGCAGCTCGGCCCGGCATGAGCAGTTCTTC
TRBV5-1	TRBD2	NA	TRBJ2-1	CASSAGTLAGVPFYNEQFF	TGCGCCAGCAGCGCCGGTACGCTAGCGGGAGTCCCTTTCTACAATGAGCAGTTCTTC
TRBV28	TRBD1	NA	TRBJ1-2	CASLYITQGANGYTF	TGTGCCAGTCTCTATATAACCCAGGGGGCAAATGGCTACACCTTC
TRBV7-6	NA	NA	TRBJ2-7	CASSKDSSSYEQYF	TGTGCCAGCAGCAAGGACAGCAGCTCCTACGAGCAGTACTTC
TRBV5-1	TRBD1	few	TRBJ2-6	CASSPRTGGFSGANVLTF	TGCGCCAGCAGCCCCCGGACAGGGGGTTTCTCTGGGGCCAACGTCCTGACTTTC